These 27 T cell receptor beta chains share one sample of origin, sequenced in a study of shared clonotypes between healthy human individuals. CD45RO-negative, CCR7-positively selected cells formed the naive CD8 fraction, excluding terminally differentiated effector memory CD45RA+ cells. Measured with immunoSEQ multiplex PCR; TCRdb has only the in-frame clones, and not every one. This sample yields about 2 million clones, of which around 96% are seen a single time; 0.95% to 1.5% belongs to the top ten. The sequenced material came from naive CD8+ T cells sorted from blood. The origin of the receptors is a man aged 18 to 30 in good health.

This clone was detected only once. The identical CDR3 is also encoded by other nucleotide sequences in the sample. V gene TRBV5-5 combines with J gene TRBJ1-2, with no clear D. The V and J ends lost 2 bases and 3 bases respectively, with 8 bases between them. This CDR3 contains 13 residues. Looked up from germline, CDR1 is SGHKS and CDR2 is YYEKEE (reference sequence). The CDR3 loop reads CASSLGLDYGYTF. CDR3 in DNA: TGTGCCAGCAGCTTAGGTTTGGACTATGGCTACACCTTC.

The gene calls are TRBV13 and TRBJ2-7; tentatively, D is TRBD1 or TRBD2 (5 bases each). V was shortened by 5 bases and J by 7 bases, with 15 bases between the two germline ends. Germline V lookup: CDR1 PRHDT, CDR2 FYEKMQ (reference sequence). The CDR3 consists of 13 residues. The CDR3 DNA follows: TGTGCCAGCAGCCCGGGGACGTTCGGGGAGCAGTACTTC. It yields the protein CASSPGTFGEQYF.

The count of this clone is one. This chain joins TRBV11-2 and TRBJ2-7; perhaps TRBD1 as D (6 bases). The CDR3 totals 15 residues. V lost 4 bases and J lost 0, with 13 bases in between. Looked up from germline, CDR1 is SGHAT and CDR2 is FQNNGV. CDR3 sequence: CASSWGPVVSYEQYF. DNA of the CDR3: TGTGCCAGCAGCTGGGGGCCAGTTGTCTCCTACGAGCAGTACTTC.

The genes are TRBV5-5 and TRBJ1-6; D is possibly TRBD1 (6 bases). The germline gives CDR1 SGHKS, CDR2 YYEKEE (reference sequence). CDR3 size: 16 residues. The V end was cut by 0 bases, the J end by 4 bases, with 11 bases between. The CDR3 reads CASSLENRAYNSPLHF. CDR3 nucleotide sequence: TGTGCCAGCAGCTTGGAGAACAGGGCTTATAATTCACCCCTCCACTTT.

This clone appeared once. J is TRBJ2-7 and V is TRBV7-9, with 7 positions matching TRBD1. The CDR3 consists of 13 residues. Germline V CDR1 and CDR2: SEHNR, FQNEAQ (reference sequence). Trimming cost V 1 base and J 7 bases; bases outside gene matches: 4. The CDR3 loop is CASSLGDSPEQYF. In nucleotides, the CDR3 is TGTGCCAGCAGCTTAGGGGACAGTCCAGAGCAGTACTTC.

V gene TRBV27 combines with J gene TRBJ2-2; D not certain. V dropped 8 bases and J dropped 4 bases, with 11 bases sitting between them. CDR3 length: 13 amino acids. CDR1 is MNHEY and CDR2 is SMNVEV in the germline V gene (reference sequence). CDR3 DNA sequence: TGTGCCAGCGTGTCTATTGGCACCGGGGAGCTGTTTTTT. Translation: CASVSIGTGELFF.

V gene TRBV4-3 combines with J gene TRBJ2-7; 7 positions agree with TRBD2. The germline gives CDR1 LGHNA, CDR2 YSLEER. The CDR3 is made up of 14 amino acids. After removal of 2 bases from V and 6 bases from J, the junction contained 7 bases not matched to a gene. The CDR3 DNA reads TGCGCCAGCAGCCAAACCAGCGGGAATATCGAGCAGTACTTC. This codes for CASSQTSGNIEQYF.

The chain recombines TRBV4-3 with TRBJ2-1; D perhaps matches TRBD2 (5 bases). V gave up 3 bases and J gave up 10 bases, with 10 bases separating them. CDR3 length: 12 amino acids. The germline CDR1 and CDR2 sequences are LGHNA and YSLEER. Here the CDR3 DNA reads TGCGCCAGCAGCCACCCCACGGGGGAGCAGTTCTTC. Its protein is CASSHPTGEQFF.

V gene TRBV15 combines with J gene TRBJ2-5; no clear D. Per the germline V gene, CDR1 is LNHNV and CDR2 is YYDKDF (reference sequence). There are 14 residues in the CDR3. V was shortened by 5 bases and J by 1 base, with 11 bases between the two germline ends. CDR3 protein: CATSLGRVQETQYF. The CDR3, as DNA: TGTGCCACCAGCTTAGGTCGGGTCCAAGAGACCCAGTACTTC. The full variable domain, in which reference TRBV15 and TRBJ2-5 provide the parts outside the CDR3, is DAMVIQNPRYQVTQFGKPVTLSCSQTLNHNVMYWYQQKSSQAPKLLFHYYDKDFNNEADTPDNFQSRRPNTSFCFLDIRSPGLGDTAMYLCATSLGRVQETQYFGPGTRLLVL.

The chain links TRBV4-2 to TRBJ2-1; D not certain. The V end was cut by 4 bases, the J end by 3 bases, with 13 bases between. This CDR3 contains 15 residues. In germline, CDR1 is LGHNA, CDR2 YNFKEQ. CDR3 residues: CASSLKRKDYNEQFF. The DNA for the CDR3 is TGTGCCAGCAGCCTAAAGAGGAAGGACTACAATGAGCAGTTCTTC.

CDR3 bases: TGTGCCAGTAGTATAGCTGCCGGACAGTATAGCAATCAGCCCCAGCATTTT. Its translation is CASSIAAGQYSNQPQHF. The chain has TRBV19 and TRBJ1-5, with D perhaps TRBD1 (6 bases). The V end lost 1 base, the J end lost 0 bases, and 13 bases lay between the germline ends. The germline gives CDR1 LNHDA, CDR2 SQIVND (reference sequence). This CDR3 region has 17 residues.

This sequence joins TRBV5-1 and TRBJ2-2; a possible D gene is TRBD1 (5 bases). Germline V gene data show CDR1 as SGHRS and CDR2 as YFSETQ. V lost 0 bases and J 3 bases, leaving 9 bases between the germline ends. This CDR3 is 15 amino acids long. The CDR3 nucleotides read TGCGCCAGCAGCTTGGTGACAGTTGACACCGGGGAGCTGTTTTTT. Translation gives CASSLVTVDTGELFF.

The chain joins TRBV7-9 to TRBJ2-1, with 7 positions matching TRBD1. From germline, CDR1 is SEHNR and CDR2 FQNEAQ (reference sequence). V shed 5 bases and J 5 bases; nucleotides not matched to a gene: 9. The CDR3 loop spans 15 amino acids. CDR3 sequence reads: CASSHPDRSHNEQFF. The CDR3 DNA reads TGTGCCAGCAGCCATCCGGACAGGTCCCACAATGAGCAGTTCTTC.

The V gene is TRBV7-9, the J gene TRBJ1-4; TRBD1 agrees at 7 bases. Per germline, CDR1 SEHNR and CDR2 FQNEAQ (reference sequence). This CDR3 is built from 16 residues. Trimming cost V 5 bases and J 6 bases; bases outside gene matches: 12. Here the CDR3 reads CASSTDKGTVDEKLFF. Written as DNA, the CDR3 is TGTGCCAGCAGCACGGATAAGGGGACAGTTGATGAAAAACTGTTTTTT.

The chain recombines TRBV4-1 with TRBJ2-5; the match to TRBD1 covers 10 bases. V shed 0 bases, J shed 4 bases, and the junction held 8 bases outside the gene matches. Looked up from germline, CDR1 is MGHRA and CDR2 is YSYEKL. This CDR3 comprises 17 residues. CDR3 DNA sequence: TGCGCCAGCAGCCAAGAGACAGGGGGCAGAGGAGGAGAGACCCAGTACTTC. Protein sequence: CASSQETGGRGGETQYF.

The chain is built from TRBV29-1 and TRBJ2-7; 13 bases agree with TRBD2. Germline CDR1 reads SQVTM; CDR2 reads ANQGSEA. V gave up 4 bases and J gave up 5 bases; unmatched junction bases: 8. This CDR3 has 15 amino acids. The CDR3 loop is CSVVTSGRDPHEQYF. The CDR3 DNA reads TGCAGCGTTGTAACTAGCGGGAGGGACCCCCACGAGCAGTACTTC.

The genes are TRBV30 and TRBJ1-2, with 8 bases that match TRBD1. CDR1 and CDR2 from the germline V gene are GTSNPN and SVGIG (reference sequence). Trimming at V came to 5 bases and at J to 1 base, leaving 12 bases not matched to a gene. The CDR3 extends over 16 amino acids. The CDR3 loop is CAWDNGQGKINYGYTF. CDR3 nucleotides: TGTGCCTGGGACAACGGACAGGGAAAAATTAACTATGGCTACACCTTC.

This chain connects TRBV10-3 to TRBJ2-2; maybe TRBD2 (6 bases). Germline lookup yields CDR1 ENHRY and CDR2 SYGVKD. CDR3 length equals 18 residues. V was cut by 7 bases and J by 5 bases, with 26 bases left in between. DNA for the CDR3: TGTGCCATCAAGCCCAAACGTGGGGACCTCCGGGAGACCGGGGAGCTGTTTTTT. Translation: CAIKPKRGDLRETGELFF.

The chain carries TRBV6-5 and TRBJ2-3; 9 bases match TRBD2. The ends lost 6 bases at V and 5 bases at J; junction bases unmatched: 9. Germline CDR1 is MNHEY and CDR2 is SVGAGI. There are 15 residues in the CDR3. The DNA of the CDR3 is TGTGCCAGCAGCTCCGCGGGGGGGCCGGGAGATACGCAGTATTTT. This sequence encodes CASSSAGGPGDTQYF.

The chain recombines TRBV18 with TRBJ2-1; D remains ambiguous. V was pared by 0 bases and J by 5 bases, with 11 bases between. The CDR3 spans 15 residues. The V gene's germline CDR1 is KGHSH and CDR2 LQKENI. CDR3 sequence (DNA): TGTGCCAGCTCACCACCGGGTGTGGTGAACAATGAGCAGTTCTTC. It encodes CASSPPGVVNNEQFF.

The CDR3 DNA is TGTGCCAGCGGCATTGATCCATCAAGGGCGACCGGGGAGCTGTTTTTT. Its translation: CASGIDPSRATGELFF. This sequence joins TRBV7-9 and TRBJ2-2; no clear D gene. This CDR3 spans 16 amino acids. Germline-derived CDR1 and CDR2 are SEHNR and FQNEAQ (reference sequence). V was clipped by 8 bases and J by 5 bases, with 21 bases between them.

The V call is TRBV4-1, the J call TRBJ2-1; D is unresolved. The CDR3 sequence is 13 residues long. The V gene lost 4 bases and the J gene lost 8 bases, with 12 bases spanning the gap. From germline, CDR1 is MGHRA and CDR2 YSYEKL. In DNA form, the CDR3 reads TGCGCCAGCAGCCTTGGGCTGGAGTATGAGCAGTTCTTC. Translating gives CASSLGLEYEQFF.

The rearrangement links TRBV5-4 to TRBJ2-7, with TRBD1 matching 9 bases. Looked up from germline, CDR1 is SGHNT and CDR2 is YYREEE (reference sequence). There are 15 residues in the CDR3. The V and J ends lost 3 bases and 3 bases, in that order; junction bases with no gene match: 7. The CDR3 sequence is CASSSGDRVHYEQYF. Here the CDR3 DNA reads TGTGCCAGCAGCTCGGGGGACAGGGTTCACTACGAGCAGTACTTC.

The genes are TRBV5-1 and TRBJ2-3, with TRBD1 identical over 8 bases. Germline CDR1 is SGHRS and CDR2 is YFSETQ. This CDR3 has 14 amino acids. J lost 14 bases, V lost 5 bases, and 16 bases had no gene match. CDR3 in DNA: TGCGCCAGCAGTATCACCGGTGGCTCCCAGGGGGCGTATTTT. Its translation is CASSITGGSQGAYF.

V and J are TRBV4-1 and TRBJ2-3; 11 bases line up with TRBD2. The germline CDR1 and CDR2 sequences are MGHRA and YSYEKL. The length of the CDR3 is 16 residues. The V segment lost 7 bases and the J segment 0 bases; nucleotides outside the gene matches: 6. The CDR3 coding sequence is TGCGCCAGCACACTAGCGGGAGCCCCTAGCACAGATACGCAGTATTTT. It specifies CASTLAGAPSTDTQYF.

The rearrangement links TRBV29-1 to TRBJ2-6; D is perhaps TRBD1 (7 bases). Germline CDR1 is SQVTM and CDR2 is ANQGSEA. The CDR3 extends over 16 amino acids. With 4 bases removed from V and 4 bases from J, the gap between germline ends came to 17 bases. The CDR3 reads CSVAGLTGTGANVLTF. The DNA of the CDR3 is TGCAGCGTTGCGGGACTGACAGGGACAGGGGCCAACGTCCTGACTTTC.

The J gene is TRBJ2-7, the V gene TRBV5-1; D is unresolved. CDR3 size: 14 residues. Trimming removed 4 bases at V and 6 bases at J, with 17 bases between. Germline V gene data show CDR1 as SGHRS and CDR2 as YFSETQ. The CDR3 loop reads CASSGGDWYSEQYF. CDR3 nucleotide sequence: TGCGCCAGCAGCGGCGGAGATTGGTACAGCGAGCAGTACTTC.